Sequencing of this TCR beta chain was carried out in a study of shared clonotypes between healthy human individuals. Study-level information: The cohort comprised two women and a few men. Their ages spanned 18 to 49 years.

Losses at the gene ends were 9 bases for V and 9 bases for J; bases not matched to a gene: 14. Germline V gene lookup returns CDR1 LNHNV and CDR2 YYDKDF (reference sequence). The CDR3 covers 15 residues. Produced via immunoSEQ multiplex PCR; TCRdb's table is partial and in-frame only. This sample has around 1,900,000 clones, with around 95% found just once. Regarding the study as a whole: Sampling covered nothing but blood. Tissue TCR repertoires likely differ from those found in blood. Between four donors, naive CD4 clonotypes were shared at a level of about 5%.

CD8 cells regarded as naive lacked CD45RO, were positively chosen for CCR7, and omitted terminally differentiated effector memory CD45RA+ cells. Notes on this clone: Its target is not known.

The sequence came from a man between 18 and 29 years old in good health. Some clones in this sample may be carry-over from other donors' samples. The chain uses TRBV15 and TRBJ2-1; 10 bases are a match to TRBD2. Material: naive CD8+ T cells from PBMCs. The DNA of the CDR3 is TGTGCCACGAGCTTCAGCGGGAGGGTATGGGGTGAGCAGTTCTTC. Amino acids: CATSFSGRVWGEQFF.